A selection of T cell receptor beta chains follows, all from one sample in a study of blood T cells in healthy people across ages. From the 5' RACE reads, TCRdb called clonotypes with MiXCR, one entry per CDR3 protein. The sample records 1.5 million to 2 million distinct CDR3 sequences, 30% to 40% being singletons. The sequencing sample was made of blood. The receptors derive from a woman in her 30s in good health. The CDR3 runs from the conserved cysteine through the conserved F or W. The order of the fields is J gene, V gene, clone size, D gene, CDR3 protein, CDR3 DNA. D genes are given only for firm matches. Clone size, where shown, is once, few, many, or a class for clones that have expanded.

TRBJ1-2	TRBV4-1	few	NA	CASSPPGRDGYTF	TGCGCCAGCAGCCCCCCGGGAAGGGATGGCTACACCTTC
TRBJ2-7	TRBV7-2	few	TRBD1	CASSAYGTAYEQYF	TGTGCCAGCAGCGCCTACGGGACAGCCTACGAGCAGTACTTC
TRBJ1-1	TRBV29-1	NA	NA	CSAGPNTEAFF	TGCAGCGCTGGACCTAACACTGAAGCTTTCTTT
TRBJ1-2	TRBV29-1	NA	NA	CSVGGAKGDYGYTF	TGCAGCGTAGGGGGAGCGAAAGGCGACTATGGCTACACCTTC
TRBJ2-5	TRBV18	NA	NA	CASSRLMRETQYF	TGTGCCAGCTCACGATTGATGAGGGAGACCCAGTACTTC
TRBJ2-5	TRBV5-1	few	NA	CASSTDTGWETQYF	TGCGCCAGCAGCACAGACACAGGGTGGGAGACCCAGTACTTC
TRBJ2-5	TRBV9	NA	NA	CASSGVNGAETQYF	TGTGCCAGCAGCGGTGTAAACGGAGCGGAGACCCAGTACTTC
TRBJ2-7	TRBV7-9	NA	NA	CASSEEGYYEQYF	TGTGCCAGCAGCGAGGAGGGTTACTACGAGCAGTACTTC
TRBJ2-1	TRBV4-2	NA	NA	CASSQEWGNRNEQFF	TGTGCCAGCAGCCAAGAGTGGGGGAATCGGAATGAGCAGTTCTTC
TRBJ2-3	TRBV20-1	NA	TRBD2	CSARGLPERGLFGTDTQYF	TGCAGTGCTAGAGGTCTCCCCGAGCGGGGGTTGTTTGGAACAGATACGCAGTATTTT
TRBJ2-7	TRBV27	NA	TRBD2	CASSWGLAGECEQYF	TGTGCCAGCAGTTGGGGACTAGCGGGAGAATGCGAGCAGTACTTC
TRBJ2-1	TRBV20-1	NA	TRBD2	CSARGTSGGSVTEQFF	TGCAGTGCTAGAGGGACTAGCGGGGGGTCGGTGACTGAGCAGTTCTTC
TRBJ2-7	TRBV4-2	few	NA	CASSQGKDWDSYEQYF	TGTGCCAGCAGCCAAGGCAAGGACTGGGACTCCTACGAGCAGTACTTC
TRBJ2-4	TRBV20-1	NA	TRBD1	CSPTGEPKNIQYF	TGCAGTCCAACAGGGGAACCCAAAAACATTCAGTACTTC
TRBJ2-6	TRBV27	NA	TRBD1	CASSSPASGQGALGANVLTF	TGTGCCAGCAGTTCACCGGCTTCGGGACAGGGGGCGCTTGGGGCCAACGTCCTGACTTTC
TRBJ2-5	TRBV7-2	NA	NA	CGSSSGTSYQETQYF	TGTGGCAGCAGCTCCGGGACCTCGTACCAAGAGACCCAGTACTTC
TRBJ2-3	TRBV5-1	many	NA	CASSPGIRGSTDTQYF	TGCGCCAGCAGCCCCGGGATCAGGGGTAGCACAGATACGCAGTATTTT
TRBJ1-5	TRBV7-3	NA	NA	CASSLRQYSNQPQHF	TGTGCCAGCAGCTTAAGGCAATATAGCAATCAGCCCCAGCATTTT
TRBJ2-1	TRBV7-2	NA	TRBD2	CASTLGGGPRVYNEQFF	TGTGCCAGCACCCTGGGGGGAGGGCCTCGAGTGTACAATGAGCAGTTCTTC
TRBJ2-7	TRBV13	NA	TRBD1	CANSPRTGRSTYEQYF	TGTGCCAACAGCCCACGGACAGGGAGAAGTACCTACGAGCAGTACTTC
TRBJ2-3	TRBV7-9	few	NA	CASSLRLDGDTQYF	TGTGCCAGCAGCTTAAGGTTAGACGGGGATACGCAGTATTTT
TRBJ1-1	TRBV12-3/TRBV12-4	NA	NA	CASRSGLENTEAFF	TGTGCCAGCAGATCGGGACTGGAGAACACTGAAGCTTTCTTT
TRBJ1-1	TRBV29-1	few	NA	CSVTGGVWTEAFF	TGCAGCGTGACCGGTGGGGTTTGGACTGAAGCTTTCTTT
TRBJ2-7	TRBV28	NA	TRBD1	CASSFRDRGRRYEQYF	TGTGCCAGCAGTTTCCGGGACAGGGGGCGCAGGTACGAGCAGTACTTC
TRBJ2-2	TRBV5-1	few	NA	CASSYDQGNTGELFF	TGCGCCAGCAGCTACGATCAGGGGAACACCGGGGAGCTGTTTTTT
TRBJ2-5	TRBV11-2	NA	TRBD2	CASSLEPSGQETQYF	TGTGCCAGCAGCTTAGAACCTAGCGGGCAAGAGACCCAGTACTTC
TRBJ2-7	TRBV20-1	few	NA	CSAFRISAPYEQYF	TGCAGTGCTTTTCGGATTTCCGCGCCCTACGAGCAGTACTTC
TRBJ2-1	TRBV20-1	NA	NA	CSARGEWAYEQFF	TGCAGTGCTAGAGGGGAGTGGGCATATGAGCAGTTCTTC
TRBJ2-3	TRBV9	few	NA	CASSVAEGVEDDAQYF	TGTGCCAGCAGCGTAGCGGAGGGGGTTGAGGATGATGCGCAGTATTTT
TRBJ2-1	TRBV6-5	NA	NA	CASSRTADEQFF	TGTGCCAGCTCAAGGACCGCGGATGAGCAGTTCTTC
TRBJ1-2	TRBV20-1	NA	NA	CSASIGEGYGYTF	TGCAGTGCTAGTATAGGGGAGGGCTATGGCTACACCTTC
TRBJ2-1	TRBV19	NA	NA	CASNPGSTSYNEQFF	TGTGCCAGTAACCCCGGGTCCACCTCCTACAATGAGCAGTTCTTC
TRBJ1-1	TRBV25-1	few	NA	CASSAWSTRGLNTEAFF	TGTGCCAGCAGTGCATGGTCGACAAGGGGATTGAACACTGAAGCTTTCTTT
TRBJ2-1	TRBV5-1	few	NA	CASSLQDGEQFF	TGCGCCAGCAGCTTGCAGGACGGTGAGCAGTTCTTC
TRBJ2-1	TRBV28	few	TRBD1	CASSSQGAYYNEQFF	TGTGCCAGCAGTTCCCAGGGGGCCTACTACAATGAGCAGTTCTTC
TRBJ1-1	TRBV11-2	many	NA	CASSFIPTDTEAFF	TGTGCCAGCAGCTTCATCCCGACAGACACTGAAGCTTTCTTT
TRBJ2-5	TRBV9	NA	NA	CASSALGGDINTGETQYF	TGTGCCAGCAGCGCCCTGGGTGGGGACATCAATACCGGGGAGACCCAGTACTTC
TRBJ2-7	TRBV20-1	few	TRBD2	CSARPGLAGEEQYF	TGCAGTGCTAGGCCGGGACTAGCGGGAGAGGAGCAGTACTTC
TRBJ2-7	TRBV2	many	TRBD1	CASSEQTTGGEQYF	TGTGCCAGCAGCGAACAAACCACAGGGGGCGAGCAGTACTTC
TRBJ1-1	TRBV7-9	few	NA	CASSLTEGAFF	TGTGCCAGCAGCCTCACAGAAGGAGCTTTCTTT
TRBJ1-1	TRBV7-9	NA	NA	CASSLGTKTEAFF	TGTGCCAGCAGCTTAGGGACGAAAACTGAAGCTTTCTTT
TRBJ1-1	TRBV2	few	NA	CASNQGWNTEAFF	TGTGCCAGCAATCAGGGGTGGAACACTGAAGCTTTCTTT
TRBJ2-2	TRBV3-1	few	NA	CASSQAGSTGELFF	TGTGCCAGCAGCCAAGCCGGGAGCACCGGGGAGCTGTTTTTT
TRBJ2-3	TRBV7-3	few	TRBD2	CASSLRTSGYGDTQYF	TGTGCCAGCAGCTTAAGGACTAGCGGGTATGGAGATACGCAGTATTTT
TRBJ2-7	TRBV20-1	NA	TRBD1	CSAEGQPSYEQYF	TGCAGTGCTGAGGGACAGCCATCCTACGAGCAGTACTTC